These 16 T cell receptor beta chains originate from one sample sequenced in a study of cytomegalovirus exposure and HLA in healthy donors. It was with 60 Vbeta and 13 Jbeta primers that the PCR ran. Generated by immunoSEQ multiplex PCR, the TCRdb table keeps only in-frame clones and is missing some. This table lists under 70,000 clones. Sequenced: PBMCs. These receptors were obtained from a woman in her late teens or twenties in good health and CMV-seronegative.

This sequence joins TRBV5-1 and TRBJ2-3; 8 nucleotides agree with TRBD2. This CDR3 is built from 14 residues. J was trimmed by 3 bases and V by 2 bases; bases with no gene match: 2. Germline CDR1 and CDR2: SGHRS and YFSETQ. The CDR3 bases are TGCGCCAGCAGCTTCGGGGGGGCGACAGATACGCAGTATTTT. It is translated as CASSFGGATDTQYF. Variable domain in full (rest from reference TRBV5-1 and TRBJ2-3): KAGVTQTPRYLIKTRGQQVTLSCSPISGHRSVSWYQQTPGQGLQFLFEYFSETQRNKGNFPGRFSGRQFSNSRSEMNVSTLELGDSALYLCASSFGGATDTQYFGPGTRLTVL.

CDR3 in amino acids: CSVVSSTVYEQYF. In DNA, the CDR3 is TGCAGCGTTGTTAGCTCGACCGTCTACGAGCAGTACTTC. The chain combines TRBV29-1 with TRBJ2-7; D gene unclear. V was clipped by 4 bases and J by 3 bases, with 13 bases between them. Germline-derived CDR1 and CDR2 are SQVTM and ANQGSEA. The CDR3 runs 13 residues.

CDR3 sequence: CASSPGSYEQYF. Here the CDR3 DNA reads TGTGCCAGCAGCCCCGGGTCCTACGAGCAGTACTTC. The chain carries TRBV5-4 and TRBJ2-7; D unclear. Trimming took 4 bases from V and 1 from J, leaving 6 bases between them. Germline CDR1 and CDR2: SGHNT and YYREEE (reference sequence). There are 12 residues in the CDR3.

The gene calls are TRBV28 and TRBJ1-4; D call uncertain. CDR3 length: 15 amino acids. Trimming removed 5 bases from V and 3 bases from J, with 13 bases in between. Germline V gene data show CDR1 as MDHEN and CDR2 as SYDVKM. In DNA form, the CDR3 reads TGTGCCAGCAGTCCCCCCAGAGGGTCTAATGAAAAACTGTTTTTT. Encoded protein: CASSPPRGSNEKLFF.

The V and J genes are TRBV5-6 and TRBJ1-1, with TRBD1 matching over 7 bases. Germline loops: CDR1 SGHDT, CDR2 YYEEEE. J gave up 6 bases and V 4 bases, and 6 bases lay outside the gene matches. This CDR3 region has 13 residues. CDR3: CASSRGRGPEAFF. The CDR3 DNA is TGTGCCAGCAGCCGAGGAAGGGGGCCTGAAGCTTTCTTT.

The rearrangement joins TRBV7-9 to TRBJ2-7; the match to TRBD2 covers 9 bases. With V trimmed by 5 bases and J by 2 bases, 13 bases remained unmatched. The CDR3 loop spans 17 amino acids. From germline, CDR1 is SEHNR and CDR2 FQNEAQ (reference sequence). In DNA, the CDR3 is TGTGCCAGCAGCCCTAGGACTGGGCGGGAGGGGGCCTACGAGCAGTACTTC. Translating it yields CASSPRTGREGAYEQYF.

The chain has TRBV7-6 and TRBJ1-2, with 7 bases aligning to TRBD1. Germline values: CDR1 SGHVS, CDR2 FNYEAQ. J gave up 4 bases and V 0 bases, and 5 bases lay outside the gene matches. The CDR3 loop spans 15 amino acids. In DNA, the CDR3 is TGTGCCAGCAGCTTAGCCGAGGGGGCGGCCTATGGCTACACCTTC. Its translation is CASSLAEGAAYGYTF. The whole variable domain, remainder taken from reference TRBV7-6 and TRBJ1-2, is GAGVSQSPRYKVTKRGQDVALRCDPISGHVSLYWYRQALGQGPEFLTYFNYEAQQDKSGLPNDRFSAERPEGSISTLTIQRTEQRDSAMYRCASSLAEGAAYGYTFGSGTRLTVV.

The chain is built from TRBV7-2 and TRBJ1-3; 7 nucleotides match TRBD1. CDR1 SGHTA and CDR2 FQGNSA come from the germline V gene. Trimming at V came to 1 base and at J to 0 bases, leaving 3 bases not matched to a gene. The CDR3 is made up of 16 amino acids. CDR3 sequence: CASSLVGTASGNTIYF. The CDR3, as DNA: TGTGCCAGCAGCTTAGTGGGGACAGCCTCTGGAAACACCATATATTTT.

The chain is built from TRBV5-1 and TRBJ1-1; maybe TRBD1 (5 bases). Per the germline V gene, CDR1 is SGHRS and CDR2 is YFSETQ. This CDR3 region has 14 residues. V was shortened by 4 bases and J by 3 bases, with 13 bases between the two germline ends. The CDR3 is CASSGLGVDTEAFF. The CDR3 DNA is TGCGCCAGCAGCGGGTTAGGGGTGGACACTGAAGCTTTCTTT.

V and J are TRBV7-9 and TRBJ1-1; D might be TRBD1 (5 bases). Germline loops: CDR1 SEHNR, CDR2 FQNEAQ (reference sequence). CDR3 length: 13 amino acids. Trimming took off 7 bases at V and 3 bases at J, with 12 bases between the two ends. The CDR3 DNA sequence: TGTGCCAGCACCTCCCAGGGCGACACTGAAGCTTTCTTT. Protein sequence: CASTSQGDTEAFF.

The chain is built from TRBV4-1 and TRBJ2-4, with D unresolved. This CDR3 region has 13 residues. Germline V gene lookup returns CDR1 MGHRA and CDR2 YSYEKL. Trimming left V 0 bases short and J 3 bases short, with 3 bases between. The chain's CDR3 is CASSQDGKNIQYF. The CDR3 DNA follows: TGCGCCAGCAGCCAAGACGGCAAAAACATTCAGTACTTC.

The gene calls are TRBV7-2 and TRBJ1-2, with 7 bases lining up with TRBD1. The CDR3 has 13 residues. From germline, CDR1 is SGHTA and CDR2 FQGNSA. The junction had 7 bases not matched to a gene; V was cut back by 4 bases and J by 8 bases. In nucleotides, the CDR3 is TGTGCCAGCAGCTCCGCAGGGGGAGGAGGCTACACCTTC. Translated: CASSSAGGGGYTF.

This chain's CDR3 is CASSPPGQGVSYGYTF. In nucleotides, the CDR3 is TGTGCCAGCTCACCTCCGGGACAGGGAGTCAGCTATGGCTACACCTTC. The chain combines TRBV18 with TRBJ1-2; TRBD1 agrees at 9 bases. The junction had 9 bases not matched to a gene; V was cut back by 3 bases and J by 4 bases. CDR1 KGHSH and CDR2 LQKENI come from the germline V gene. This CDR3 spans 16 amino acids.

CDR3 region: CSVGTQGASSPLHF. The CDR3 DNA reads as TGCAGCGTTGGAACGCAGGGGGCAAGTTCACCCCTCCACTTT. The rearrangement joins TRBV29-1 to TRBJ1-6; 8 nucleotides line up with TRBD1. The germline CDR1 and CDR2 sequences are SQVTM and ANQGSEA. J gave up 9 bases and V 4 bases, and 8 bases lay outside the gene matches. This CDR3 has 14 amino acids.

The chain has TRBV5-1 and TRBJ1-3; 8 bases are a match to TRBD1. This CDR3 is built from 13 residues. The junction had 1 base not matched to a gene; V was cut back by 4 bases and J by 4 bases. Germline CDR1 reads SGHRS; CDR2 reads YFSETQ. As DNA, the CDR3 is TGCGCCAGCAGCCCAGGGGGCGGAAACACCATATATTTT. The encoded protein is CASSPGGGNTIYF.

The chain carries TRBV7-2 and TRBJ2-7; possibly TRBD1 for D (5 bases). Germline V lookup: CDR1 SGHTA, CDR2 FQGNSA. Trimming removed 1 base from V and 4 bases from J, with 14 bases in between. This CDR3 contains 15 residues. The CDR3 DNA follows: TGTGCCAGCAGCTTAGACAGGTCCTCACCTTACGAGCAGTACTTC. This codes for CASSLDRSSPYEQYF.